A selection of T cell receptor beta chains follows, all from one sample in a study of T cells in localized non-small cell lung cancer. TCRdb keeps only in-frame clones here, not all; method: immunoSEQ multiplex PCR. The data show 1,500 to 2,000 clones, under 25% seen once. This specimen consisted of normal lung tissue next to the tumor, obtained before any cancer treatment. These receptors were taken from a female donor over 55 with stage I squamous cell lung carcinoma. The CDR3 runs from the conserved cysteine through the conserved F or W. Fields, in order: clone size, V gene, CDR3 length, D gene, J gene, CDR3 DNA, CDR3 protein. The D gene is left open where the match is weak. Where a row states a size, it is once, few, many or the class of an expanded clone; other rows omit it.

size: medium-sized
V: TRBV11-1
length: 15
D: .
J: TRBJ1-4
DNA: TGTGCCAGCAGCGCGGAGGGATTGAATAATGAAAAACTGTTTTTT
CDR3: CASSAEGLNNEKLFF

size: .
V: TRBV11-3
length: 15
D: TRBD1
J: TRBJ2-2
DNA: TGTGCCAGCAGGATCGGGACAGGGAACACCGGGGAGCTGTTTTTT
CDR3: CASRIGTGNTGELFF

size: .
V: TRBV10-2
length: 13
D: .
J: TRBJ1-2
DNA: TGCGCCAGCAGTGAGTCACGGGGGCAGGGCTACACCTTC
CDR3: CASSESRGQGYTF

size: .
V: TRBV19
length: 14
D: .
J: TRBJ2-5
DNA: TGTGCCAGTAGTAAGGCGGGGCTCGGCGGGACCCAGTACTTC
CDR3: CASSKAGLGGTQYF

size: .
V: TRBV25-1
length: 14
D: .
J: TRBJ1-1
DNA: TGTGCCAGCAGTACCGGGACGGAGAACACTGAAGCTTTCTTT
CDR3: CASSTGTENTEAFF

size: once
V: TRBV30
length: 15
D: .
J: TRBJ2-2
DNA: TGTGCCTGGAGTGTAGGTCAGAGCTGGGCCGGGGAGCTGTTTTTT
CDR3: CAWSVGQSWAGELFF

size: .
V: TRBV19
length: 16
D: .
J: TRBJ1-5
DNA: TGTGCCAGTAGTCTTAATGTCGGGGAGAGCAATCAGCCCCAGCATTTT
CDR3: CASSLNVGESNQPQHF

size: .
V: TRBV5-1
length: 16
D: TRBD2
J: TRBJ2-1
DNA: TGCGCCAGCAGCTTGGGGACTAGCGGGGGCTACAATGAGCAGTTCTTC
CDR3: CASSLGTSGGYNEQFF

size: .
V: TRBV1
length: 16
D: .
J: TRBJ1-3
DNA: TGCGCCAGCAGCCAATCCGGGACAGGGGCTGGAAACACCATATATTTT
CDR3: CASSQSGTGAGNTIYF

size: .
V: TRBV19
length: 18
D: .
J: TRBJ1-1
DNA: TGTGCCAGTAGTGTTCTCCCCGGGACTAATTATCCTGGCACTGAAGCTTTCTTT
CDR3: CASSVLPGTNYPGTEAFF

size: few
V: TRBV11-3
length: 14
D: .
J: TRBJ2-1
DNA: TGTGCCAGCAGCTTGGTGGTAGGGCTGGGTGAGCAGTTCTTC
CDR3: CASSLVVGLGEQFF

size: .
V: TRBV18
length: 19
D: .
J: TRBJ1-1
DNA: TGTGCCAGCTCCCCCCAGGCGGGGGCGCCTTTGTCGGTGAACACTGAAGCTTTCTTT
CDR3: CASSPQAGAPLSVNTEAFF

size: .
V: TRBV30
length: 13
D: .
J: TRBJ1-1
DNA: TGTGCCGCCAAACGCCGGGGTGATACTGAAGCTTTCTTT
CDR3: CAAKRRGDTEAFF

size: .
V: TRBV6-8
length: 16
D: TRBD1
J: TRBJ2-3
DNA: TGTGCCAGCAGTGGCGCAGGACAGGGGCGACAGGATACGCAGTATTTT
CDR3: CASSGAGQGRQDTQYF

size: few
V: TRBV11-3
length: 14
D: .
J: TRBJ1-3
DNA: TGTGCCAGCAGCGGCAGGGTCTCTGGAAACACCATATATTTT
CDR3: CASSGRVSGNTIYF

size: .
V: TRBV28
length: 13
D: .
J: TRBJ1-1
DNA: TGTGCCAGCATAAGGGGGGGGAACACTGAAGCTTTCTTT
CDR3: CASIRGGNTEAFF

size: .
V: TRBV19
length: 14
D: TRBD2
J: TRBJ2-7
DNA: TGTGCCAGTCGGTTAGCGGGGGGCTCCTACGAGCAGTACTTC
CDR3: CASRLAGGSYEQYF

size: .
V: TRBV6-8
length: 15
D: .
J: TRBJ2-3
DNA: TGTGCCAGCGGGGGAGGTGGGCAGCTCACAGATACGCAGTATTTT
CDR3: CASGGGGQLTDTQYF

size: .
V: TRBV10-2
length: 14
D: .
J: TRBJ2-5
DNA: TGCGCCAGCAGTGATCGGGGGCAGTGGGAGACCCAGTACTTC
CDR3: CASSDRGQWETQYF

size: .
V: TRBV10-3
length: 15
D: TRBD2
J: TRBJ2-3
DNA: TGTGCCATCAGTGAGCACCTAGCGGTTACAGATACGCAGTATTTT
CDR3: CAISEHLAVTDTQYF

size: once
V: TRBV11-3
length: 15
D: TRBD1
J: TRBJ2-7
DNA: TGTGCCAGCAGCTTGGAACAGGGGGGAATCGGGGAGCAGTACTTC
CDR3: CASSLEQGGIGEQYF

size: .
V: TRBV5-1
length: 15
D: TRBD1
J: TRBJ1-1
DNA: TGCGCCAGCAGCTTGTCCGGACAGGGAAACACTGAAGCTTTCTTT
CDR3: CASSLSGQGNTEAFF